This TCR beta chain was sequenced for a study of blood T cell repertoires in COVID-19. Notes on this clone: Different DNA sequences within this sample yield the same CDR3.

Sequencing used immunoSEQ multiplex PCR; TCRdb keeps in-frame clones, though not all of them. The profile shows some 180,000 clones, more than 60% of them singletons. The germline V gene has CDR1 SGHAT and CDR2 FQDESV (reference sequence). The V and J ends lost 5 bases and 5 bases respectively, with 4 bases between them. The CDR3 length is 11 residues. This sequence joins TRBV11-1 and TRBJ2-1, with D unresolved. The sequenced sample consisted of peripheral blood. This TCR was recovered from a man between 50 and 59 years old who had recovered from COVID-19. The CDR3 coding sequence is TGTGCCAGCAGCGGCCACAATGAGCAGTTCTTC. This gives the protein CASSGHNEQFF.